One sample yielded the 14 T cell receptor beta chains listed below, sequenced in a study of blood T cells in healthy people across ages. For the second PCR, which ran for about 6 to 12 cycles, a sample-barcoded 5' primer and a J-beta primer mix were used. TCRdb reprocessed the 5' RACE reads with MiXCR, giving one entry per CDR3 protein. The table shows roughly 1.5 million distinct CDR3 sequences, with about 45% occurring only once. Sample: blood. Receptors were obtained from a woman aged 18-29 years in good health.

This clonotype was counted only a few times. The rearrangement links TRBV20-1 to TRBJ1-1, with D unclear. The germline gives CDR1 DFQATT, CDR2 SNEGSKA (reference sequence). This CDR3 has 13 amino acids. V was pared by 0 bases and J by 4 bases, with 9 bases between. The CDR3 spells CSARDSLGTEAFF. In nucleotides, the CDR3 is TGCAGTGCTAGAGATAGCCTGGGCACTGAAGCTTTCTTT.

This clonotype was seen many times. Here the CDR3 DNA reads TGTGCCAGCAGCCAAGATGAGGCTAGGACCTTCCCAGATACGCAGTATTTT. Protein sequence: CASSQDEARTFPDTQYF. The V gene is TRBV4-2, the J gene TRBJ2-3, with D hard to call. The CDR3 extends over 17 amino acids. From germline, CDR1 is LGHNA and CDR2 YNFKEQ. V gave up 0 bases and J gave up 4 bases, with 17 bases separating them.

The rearrangement joins TRBV11-2 to TRBJ1-6; D is perhaps TRBD1 (5 bases). Trimming took off 5 bases at V and 10 bases at J, with 21 bases between the two ends. Germline lookup yields CDR1 SGHAT and CDR2 FQNNGV. The CDR3 is 16 amino acids. The CDR3 DNA reads TGTGCCAGCAGCCCCCCCGACAGCATAGGAGAGTCACCCCTCCACTTT. Translation gives CASSPPDSIGESPLHF.

In this sample, this clonotype turned up many times. This chain links TRBV18 with TRBJ2-7, with a weak D call TRBD2 (7 bases). V gave up 1 base and J gave up 4 bases, with 17 bases separating them. Germline loops: CDR1 KGHSH, CDR2 LQKENI. The CDR3 is 16 residues long. The CDR3, as DNA: TGTGCCAGCTCACCACTTTCCCGGGGGGCCCAATACGAGCAGTACTTC. Translation gives CASSPLSRGAQYEQYF.

The chain carries TRBV28 and TRBJ2-1; D may be TRBD1 or TRBD2 (6 bases each). The J call may not be correct, given that the DNA end is closer to TRBJ2-7. The CDR3 has 15 amino acids. Germline V gene data show CDR1 as MDHEN and CDR2 as SYDVKM. The CDR3, as DNA: TGTGCCAGCAGTGCAAGGGGGGTGGTGTTGAATGAGCAGTACTTC. Its protein is CASSARGVVLNEQYF.

This clonotype showed up just once. The genes are TRBV6-2 or TRBV6-3 and TRBJ2-1; D gene uncertain. The J call may be wrong; the DNA end is better matched by TRBJ2-7. The germline CDR1 and CDR2 sequences are MNHEY and SVGEGT. CDR3 size: 12 residues. The CDR3 loop reads CASSYFYNEQYF. The CDR3 DNA reads TGTGCCAGCAGTTACTTTTACAATGAGCAGTACTTC.

Comments on this clonotype: Mismatch with germline at one junction end may stem from a read error. The genes are TRBV24-1 and TRBJ2-1, with 8 nucleotides matching TRBD1. This CDR3 spans 16 amino acids. Germline CDR1 is KGHDR and CDR2 is SFDVKD. CDR3 residues: CVTSDATGGSYNEQFF. CDR3 in DNA: TGTGTCACCAGTGATGCCACAGGGGGCTCCTACAATGAGCAGTTCTTC.

V usage is TRBV5-1 and J usage is TRBJ1-2; no definite D call. The CDR3 sequence is 13 residues long. Germline V gives CDR1 SGHRS, CDR2 YFSETQ. V was cut by 4 bases and J by 7 bases, with 14 bases left in between. CDR3 sequence reads: CASSDYLESGYTF. The CDR3 DNA reads as TGCGCCAGCAGCGACTACTTGGAAAGTGGCTACACCTTC.

The chain links TRBV9 to TRBJ2-5, with D unclear. Per germline, CDR1 SGDLS and CDR2 YYNGEE. The CDR3 loop spans 13 amino acids. With 6 bases removed from V and 0 bases from J, the gap between germline ends came to 9 bases. In DNA, the CDR3 is TGTGCCAGCAACAGAGCGAACCAAGAGACCCAGTACTTC. Its protein is CASNRANQETQYF.

The CDR3 DNA reads TGTGCCAGCAGCCTTCGCCGTGCTGCGAGCTCCTACAATGAGCAGTTCTTC. Its translation: CASSLRRAASSYNEQFF. The V gene is TRBV3-1, the J gene TRBJ2-1; D gene uncertain. Trimming pared 4 bases from V and 0 bases from J, leaving 16 bases between. This CDR3 has 17 amino acids. The V gene's germline CDR1 is LGHDT and CDR2 YNNKEL (reference sequence).

This clonotype was seen a handful of times. DNA for the CDR3: TGTGCCAGCAGCTTAGAACCCTCTAGCGGGAGGAAGAGTGAGCAGTTCTTC. It codes for CASSLEPSSGRKSEQFF. The chain uses TRBV11-2 and TRBJ2-1, with TRBD2 matching over 11 bases. This CDR3 region has 17 residues. The V segment lost 0 bases and the J segment 9 bases; nucleotides outside the gene matches: 10. Germline assignment: CDR1 SGHAT and CDR2 FQNNGV.

In its sample, this clonotype was seen a few times. The chain has TRBV18 and TRBJ1-5; TRBD1 is a possible D gene (5 bases). Per germline, CDR1 KGHSH and CDR2 LQKENI. This CDR3 has 12 amino acids. V lost 0 bases, J lost 12 bases, and 9 bases lay in between. The CDR3 region is CASSPPRGLQHF. The CDR3 nucleotides are TGTGCCAGCTCACCACCGCGGGGCCTCCAGCATTTT.

This clonotype was counted between two and nine times. The V gene is TRBV29-1, the J gene TRBJ1-2, with D uncertain. V was trimmed by 5 bases and J by 1 base, leaving 17 bases between them. CDR3 size: 15 residues. Germline CDR1 and CDR2: SQVTM and ANQGSEA. The CDR3 sequence is CSVTRRLTFNYGYTF. The CDR3 DNA is TGCAGCGTTACACGTCGCCTGACCTTTAACTATGGCTACACCTTC. Complete variable domain (other parts from reference TRBV29-1 and TRBJ1-2): SAVISQKPSRDICQRGTSLTIQCQVDSQVTMMFWYRQQPGQSLTLIATANQGSEATYESGFVIDKFPISRPNLTFSTLTVSNMSPEDSSIYLCSVTRRLTFNYGYTFGSGTRLTVV.

This sequence joins TRBV9 and TRBJ2-1; weak D call: TRBD1 (6 bases). CDR1 is SGDLS and CDR2 is YYNGEE in the germline V gene. Trimming left V 2 bases short and J 3 bases short, with 12 bases between. The CDR3 consists of 15 residues. CDR3 sequence: CASSVTGWDYNEQFF. CDR3 in DNA: TGTGCCAGCAGCGTCACAGGGTGGGACTACAATGAGCAGTTCTTC.